One and the same sample provided the 29 T cell receptor beta chains below, sequenced in a study of blood T cell repertoires in COVID-19. Using immunoSEQ multiplex PCR, the repertoire was profiled, and TCRdb retains in-frame clones only, with some absent. The sample contains roughly 77,000 clones, around four fifths of which appear only once. Source material: peripheral blood. All receptors derive from a human donor in a cohort sampled during active COVID-19.

This clone has a single count. The J gene is TRBJ2-7, the V gene TRBV5-4, with 8 bases fitting TRBD1. In germline, CDR1 is SGHNT, CDR2 YYREEE (reference sequence). The CDR3 is made up of 15 amino acids. V lost 4 bases and J lost 3; bases outside the gene matches: 9. This CDR3 reads CASSRPGQGSYEQYF. CDR3 DNA sequence: TGTGCCAGCAGCCGTCCCGGACAGGGAAGCTACGAGCAGTACTTC.

The rearrangement uses TRBV7-2 and TRBJ2-7, with unresolved D. Between the trimmed V and J ends, which lost 5 bases and 2 bases, there was a span of 19 bases. Germline CDR1 reads SGHTA; CDR2 reads FQGNSA. This CDR3 region has 16 residues. The CDR3 loop reads CASSTSYAGNTYEQYF. The CDR3 bases are TGTGCCAGCAGCACCAGCTACGCAGGAAATACCTACGAGCAGTACTTC.

V usage is TRBV10-3 and J usage is TRBJ1-2, with 11 bases that match TRBD1. The CDR3 runs to 14 residues. Germline V gene sequence: CDR1 ENHRY, CDR2 SYGVKD. With V trimmed by 6 bases and J by 4 bases, 4 bases remained unmatched. This CDR3 reads CAIRGQGASYGYTF. The CDR3 coding sequence is TGTGCCATCAGAGGACAGGGGGCTAGCTATGGCTACACCTTC.

This clone has just a few counts. This chain uses TRBV10-3 with TRBJ1-3, with D uncertain. This CDR3 has 14 amino acids. Trimming shortened V by 7 bases and J by 2 bases, and 12 bases separated the two germline ends. Germline-derived CDR1 and CDR2 are ENHRY and SYGVKD. This chain's CDR3 is CAITSSKPGNTIYF. The CDR3 bases are TGTGCCATCACGAGTAGTAAGCCTGGAAACACCATATATTTT.

The chain joins TRBV5-1 to TRBJ2-1; 8 positions match TRBD2. The ends lost 4 bases at V and 0 bases at J; junction bases unmatched: 6. Germline V CDR1 and CDR2: SGHRS, YFSETQ. CDR3 length equals 16 residues. The CDR3 spells CASSPLAGSSYNEQFF. CDR3 nucleotides: TGCGCCAGCAGCCCTTTAGCGGGGAGCTCCTACAATGAGCAGTTCTTC.

The V and J genes are TRBV11-3 and TRBJ1-2; tentatively, D is TRBD1 (5 bases). The V end lost 2 bases, the J end lost 7 bases, and 11 bases lay between the germline ends. CDR1 is SGHNT and CDR2 is YENEEA in the germline V gene. This CDR3 region has 13 residues. The CDR3 spells CASSLRGLGGYTF. In nucleotides, the CDR3 is TGTGCCAGCAGCTTAAGGGGACTTGGTGGCTACACCTTC.

The chain couples TRBV7-2 to TRBJ2-3; the match to TRBD2 covers 14 bases. CDR1 SGHTA and CDR2 FQGNSA come from the germline V gene. The CDR3 sequence is 16 residues long. V shed 4 bases and J 4 bases; nucleotides not matched to a gene: 4. This CDR3 is CASSSRLAGGADTQYF. The CDR3 bases are TGTGCCAGCAGCTCTCGACTAGCGGGGGGGGCAGATACGCAGTATTTT. Variable domain in full (rest from reference TRBV7-2 and TRBJ2-3): GAGVSQSPSNKVTEKGKDVELRCDPISGHTALYWYRQSLGQGLEFLIYFQGNSAPDKSGLPSDRFSAERTGGSVSTLTIQRTQQEDSAVYLCASSSRLAGGADTQYFGPGTRLTVL.

The J gene is TRBJ2-7, the V gene TRBV7-2; D is possibly TRBD1 (6 bases). CDR1 SGHTA and CDR2 FQGNSA come from the germline V gene. The CDR3 is made up of 15 amino acids. Trimming pared 5 bases from V and 3 bases from J, leaving 17 bases between. DNA of the CDR3: TGTGCCAGCAGCCATAGGGGATCACAGGGCTACGAGCAGTACTTC. This gives the protein CASSHRGSQGYEQYF. The whole variable domain, filled in from reference TRBV7-2 and TRBJ2-7, reads GAGVSQSPSNKVTEKGKDVELRCDPISGHTALYWYRQSLGQGLEFLIYFQGNSAPDKSGLPSDRFSAERTGGSVSTLTIQRTQQEDSAVYLCASSHRGSQGYEQYFGPGTRLTVT.

The sample holds one count of this clone. This chain joins TRBV19 and TRBJ1-6, with D perhaps TRBD1 (5 bases). This CDR3 is 17 amino acids long. Trimming cost V 2 bases and J 1 base, with 12 bases left between them. The V gene's germline CDR1 is LNHDA and CDR2 SQIVND (reference sequence). This CDR3 reads CASSIRGKGSYNSPLHF. CDR3 coding DNA: TGTGCCAGTAGTATAAGGGGAAAGGGATCCTATAATTCACCCCTCCACTTT.

V usage is TRBV5-6 and J usage is TRBJ2-7, with 7 bases aligning to TRBD1. Germline V gives CDR1 SGHDT, CDR2 YYEEEE. There are 13 residues in the CDR3. V lost 5 bases to trimming and J lost 1 base; unmatched junction nucleotides: 3. CDR3 residues: CASRKGQSYEQYF. The CDR3 region has the DNA TGTGCCAGCAGGAAGGGACAGTCCTACGAGCAGTACTTC.

The chain joins TRBV7-8 to TRBJ1-4; TRBD1 is a possible D gene (5 bases). Trimming removed 4 bases from V and 3 bases from J, with 12 bases in between. The germline CDR1 and CDR2 sequences are SGHVS and FQNEAQ. This CDR3 contains 15 residues. Here the CDR3 DNA reads TGTGCCAGCAGCTCAGACAGTCGTTCTAATGAAAAACTGTTTTTT. It specifies CASSSDSRSNEKLFF.

V usage is TRBV4-1 and J usage is TRBJ1-2; possible D gene TRBD1, 5 bases. In germline, CDR1 is MGHRA, CDR2 YSYEKL. The V gene lost 0 bases and the J gene lost 4 bases, with 15 bases spanning the gap. The CDR3 extends over 16 amino acids. The CDR3 DNA reads TGCGCCAGCAGCCAAGAATCAAAGGGGTCTGCCTATGGCTACACCTTC. Encoded protein: CASSQESKGSAYGYTF.

The CDR3 nucleotides read TGTGCCAGCAGCCAAGTGGGTCGGGGGGGTGGCTACACCTTC. Translating gives CASSQVGRGGGYTF. This sequence joins TRBV3-1 (or the pseudogene TRBV3-2) and TRBJ1-2; a weak D match, TRBD1 (5 bases). This CDR3 comprises 14 residues. The germline gives CDR1 LGHDT, CDR2 YNNKEL (reference sequence). Trimming left V 1 base short and J 7 bases short, with 13 bases between.

The chain employs TRBV5-5 and TRBJ1-2; 11 bases align to TRBD1. The CDR3 contains 17 residues. Trimming removed 4 bases from V and 0 bases from J; junction bases left unmatched: 8. CDR1 is SGHKS and CDR2 is YYEKEE in the germline V gene (reference sequence). The CDR3 loop reads CASSPGTGGSTNYGYTF. DNA for the CDR3: TGTGCCAGCAGCCCCGGGACAGGGGGTTCTACTAACTATGGCTACACCTTC.

The rearrangement joins TRBV5-4 to TRBJ2-3; D remains ambiguous. The CDR3 has 16 amino acids. Trimming cost V 4 bases and J 5 bases, with 20 bases left between them. Germline V CDR1 and CDR2: SGHNT, YYREEE (reference sequence). The CDR3 sequence: CASSPPQAVPKDTQYF. DNA for the CDR3: TGTGCCAGCAGCCCGCCTCAGGCCGTGCCTAAAGATACGCAGTATTTT. Looking up the rest from reference TRBV5-4 and TRBJ2-3 gives the full variable domain: ETGVTQSPTHLIKTRGQQVTLRCSSQSGHNTVSWYQQALGQGPQFIFQYYREEENGRGNFPPRFSGLQFPNYSSELNVNALELDDSALYLCASSPPQAVPKDTQYFGPGTRLTVL.

The chain uses TRBV18 and TRBJ2-5; 9 bases fit TRBD1. With V trimmed by 5 bases and J by 4 bases, 11 bases remained unmatched. This CDR3 is 16 amino acids long. From germline, CDR1 is KGHSH and CDR2 LQKENI. The CDR3 DNA reads as TGTGCCAGCTCATCAAGAACAGGGGGCGAAGGAGAGACCCAGTACTTC. It translates to CASSSRTGGEGETQYF. The whole variable domain, filled in from reference TRBV18 and TRBJ2-5, reads NAGVMQNPRHLVRRRGQEARLRCSPMKGHSHVYWYRQLPEEGLKFMVYLQKENIIDESGMPKERFSAEFPKEGPSILRIQQVVRGDSAAYFCASSSRTGGEGETQYFGPGTRLLVL.

CDR3: CAWRTTGDTEAFF. The CDR3 DNA sequence: TGTGCCTGGAGGACAACAGGGGACACTGAAGCTTTCTTT. The genes are TRBV30 and TRBJ1-1; the match to TRBD1 covers 7 bases. Germline CDR1 GTSNPN, CDR2 SVGIG (reference sequence). This CDR3 region has 13 residues. V was pared by 3 bases and J by 3 bases, with 4 bases of the junction left unmatched.

This clone has only a few counts. The rearrangement links TRBV5-4 to TRBJ2-5, with TRBD1 matching over 12 bases. CDR3 length equals 19 residues. J gave up 2 bases and V 5 bases, and 16 bases lay outside the gene matches. Germline V gives CDR1 SGHNT, CDR2 YYREEE (reference sequence). The CDR3 region has the DNA TGTGCCAGCAGGCCGGGACAGGGGGCGCGGAGTTCGCTACAAGAGACCCAGTACTTC. Its translation is CASRPGQGARSSLQETQYF.

V is TRBV12-5 and J is TRBJ2-3; 7 bases agree with TRBD2. From germline, CDR1 is LGHNT and CDR2 FRNRAP. V dropped 4 bases and J dropped 4; count of bases not matched to a gene: 5. The CDR3 has 14 residues. The CDR3 nucleotides read TGTGCTAGTGGTTGGGGACTACCACCAGATACGCAGTATTTT. Translating gives CASGWGLPPDTQYF. The full variable domain, in which reference TRBV12-5 and TRBJ2-3 provide the parts outside the CDR3, is DARVTQTPRHKVTEMGQEVTMRCQPILGHNTVFWYRQTMMQGLELLAYFRNRAPLDDSGMPKDRFSAEMPDATLATLKIQPSEPRDSAVYFCASGWGLPPDTQYFGPGTRLTVL.

This clone turned up a few times. The rearrangement links TRBV10-3 to TRBJ1-6; the D is unclear. Germline V CDR1 and CDR2: ENHRY, SYGVKD. Trimming cost V 3 bases and J 5 bases, with 11 bases left between them. CDR3 length: 15 amino acids. CDR3 region: CAISESGVNNSPLHF. The DNA for the CDR3 is TGTGCCATCAGTGAATCCGGGGTGAATAATTCACCCCTCCACTTT.

V usage is TRBV6-5 and J usage is TRBJ1-3, with 9 bases matching TRBD1. From germline, CDR1 is MNHEY and CDR2 SVGAGI. There are 14 residues in the CDR3. V shed 11 bases and J 2 bases; nucleotides not matched to a gene: 7. Here the CDR3 DNA reads TGTGCCTGCTTGAACAGGGGGCCTGGAAACACCATATATTTT. It is translated as CACLNRGPGNTIYF.

The chain is built from TRBV2 and TRBJ2-3; perhaps TRBD1 as D (6 bases). Germline CDR1 and CDR2: SNHLY and FYNNEI. The CDR3 runs to 14 residues. V dropped 6 bases and J dropped 8 bases, with 18 bases sitting between them. CDR3 in DNA: TGTGCCAGCAGAGACATACCACAGGGCGTTACGCAGTATTTT. It translates to CASRDIPQGVTQYF.

V and J are TRBV28 and TRBJ2-7; no clear D gene. The V gene's germline CDR1 is MDHEN and CDR2 SYDVKM. CDR3 length equals 13 residues. The germline V and J ends were trimmed by 7 bases and 1 base, with 11 bases remaining between them. CDR3 bases: TGTGCCAGCAAAACGAAAGCGTCCTACGAGCAGTACTTC. As protein: CASKTKASYEQYF. Variable domain in full (rest from reference TRBV28 and TRBJ2-7): DVKVTQSSRYLVKRTGEKVFLECVQDMDHENMFWYRQDPGLGLRLIYFSYDVKMKEKGDIPEGYSVSREKKERFSLILESASTNQTSMYLCASKTKASYEQYFGPGTRLTVT.

J is TRBJ1-1 and V is TRBV7-2, with TRBD1 as a possible D gene (6 bases). CDR3 length: 16 amino acids. Germline loops: CDR1 SGHTA, CDR2 FQGNSA. Trimming left V 3 bases short and J 1 base short, with 15 bases between. The CDR3 nucleotides read TGTGCCAGCAGCTTTGTTCCGGGACACCAGAACACTGAAGCTTTCTTT. This codes for CASSFVPGHQNTEAFF.

The chain employs TRBV6-1 and TRBJ1-4; no clear D gene. Trimming left V 3 bases short and J 4 bases short, with 18 bases between. This CDR3 comprises 17 residues. Germline V gives CDR1 MNHNS, CDR2 SASEGT. The CDR3 spells CASSDPPGQRDNEKLFF. As DNA, the CDR3 is TGTGCCAGCAGTGATCCTCCTGGGCAGCGGGATAATGAAAAACTGTTTTTT.

This chain joins TRBV7-9 and TRBJ2-3, with 10 bases that match TRBD2. J lost 5 bases, V lost 5 bases, and 4 bases had no gene match. The CDR3 length is 14 residues. Per germline, CDR1 SEHNR and CDR2 FQNEAQ (reference sequence). The CDR3 loop reads CASSLGLAVDTQYF. CDR3 in DNA: TGTGCCAGCAGCCTAGGACTAGCGGTAGATACGCAGTATTTT.

V is TRBV5-1 and J is TRBJ1-3; the D is unclear. This CDR3 has 14 residues. Trimming stripped 5 bases from V and 0 bases from J, with 9 bases between. Germline CDR1 and CDR2: SGHRS and YFSETQ. The CDR3 bases are TGCGCCAGCAGTGATTCCAGCTCTGGAAACACCATATATTTT. Protein: CASSDSSSGNTIYF.

This chain connects TRBV12-2 to TRBJ2-4; TRBD1 was called by the table and not checked on the DNA. TRBV12-2 is assigned pseudogene status. CDR3 length: 22 residues. This CDR3 reads CASRIERRQGQASIGTKNIQYF. In DNA, the CDR3 is TGTGCAAGTCGTATAGAGCGCCGACAGGGGCAGGCCTCGATTGGTACCAAAAACATTCAGTACTTC.

The V call is TRBV6-2 or TRBV6-3, the J call TRBJ1-5; 11 bases map to TRBD1. This CDR3 is 18 amino acids long. CDR1 and CDR2 from the germline V gene are MNHEY and SVGEGT. The V gene end was trimmed by 3 bases and the J gene end by 0 bases; junction bases not matched to a gene: 7. CDR3 loop: CASSYGQGAQYSNQPQHF. DNA of the CDR3: TGTGCCAGCAGTTATGGACAGGGGGCTCAATATAGCAATCAGCCCCAGCATTTT.